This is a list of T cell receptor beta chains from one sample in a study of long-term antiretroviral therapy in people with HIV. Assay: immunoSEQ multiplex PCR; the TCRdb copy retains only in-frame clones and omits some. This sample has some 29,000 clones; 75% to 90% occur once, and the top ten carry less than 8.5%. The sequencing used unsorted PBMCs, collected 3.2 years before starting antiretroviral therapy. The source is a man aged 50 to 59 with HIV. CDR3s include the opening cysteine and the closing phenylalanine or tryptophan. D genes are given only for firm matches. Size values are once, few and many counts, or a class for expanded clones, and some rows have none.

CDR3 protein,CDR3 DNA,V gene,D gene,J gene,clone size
CASSPQGGATSETQYF,TGTGCCAGCTCACCACAGGGGGGGGCCACTTCGGAGACCCAGTACTTC,TRBV18,.,TRBJ2-5,.
CASSSGRDTQYF,TGTGCCAGCAGTTCAGGCAGAGATACGCAGTATTTT,TRBV6-5,.,TRBJ2-3,.
CASSSLTGAKNIQYF,TGTGCCAGCAGCTCCTTGACAGGCGCTAAAAACATTCAGTACTTC,TRBV9,.,TRBJ2-4,.
CASSDPARDGKETQYF,TGTGCCAGCAGTGACCCTGCCCGGGACGGAAAAGAGACCCAGTACTTC,TRBV25-1,.,TRBJ2-5,.
CASSPPGREGINEQFF,TGTGCCAGCAGCCCTCCTGGGCGGGAGGGAATCAATGAGCAGTTCTTC,TRBV5-6,TRBD2,TRBJ2-1,.
CAISTQGANTEAFF,TGTGCCATCAGTACCCAGGGGGCGAACACTGAAGCTTTCTTT,TRBV10-3,TRBD1,TRBJ1-1,.
CASSLVAGSYEQYF,TGCGCCAGCAGCTTGGTCGCTGGCTCCTACGAGCAGTACTTC,TRBV5-1,.,TRBJ2-7,.
CASSLGAGNFQETQYF,TGCGCCAGCAGCTTGGGGGCAGGGAATTTCCAGGAGACCCAGTACTTC,TRBV5-1,.,TRBJ2-5,.
CASTRGASGGHEQYF,TGTGCCAGCACCCGGGGGGCTAGCGGCGGCCACGAGCAGTACTTC,TRBV5-6,.,TRBJ2-7,.
CASSIRAGGQPQHF,TGTGCCAGTAGTATCAGGGCAGGGGGTCAGCCCCAGCATTTT,TRBV19,TRBD1,TRBJ1-5,.
CASSQGWTQYF,TGTGCCAGCAGCCAAGGATGGACCCAGTACTTC,TRBV14,.,TRBJ2-5,.
CASSLRGVSGNTIYF,TGCGCCAGCAGCTTGCGGGGGGTCTCTGGAAACACCATATATTTT,TRBV5-1,.,TRBJ1-3,.
CASSYSSRAEDYGYTF,TGTGCCAGCAGTTACTCAAGTAGAGCTGAGGACTATGGCTACACCTTC,TRBV6-5,.,TRBJ1-2,.
CATSSGDRVVYEQYF,TGTGCCACCAGCAGTGGGGACAGGGTCGTCTACGAGCAGTACTTC,TRBV15,TRBD1,TRBJ2-7,.
CASSPPEASNQPQHF,TGTGCCAGCAGCCCACCCGAGGCGTCCAATCAGCCCCAGCATTTT,TRBV6-6,.,TRBJ1-5,.
CASSVSGTSEQYF,TGTGCCAGCAGCGTTAGCGGGACTTCCGAGCAGTACTTC,TRBV9,TRBD2,TRBJ2-7,.
CASSTLDRTSNTIYF,TGTGCCAGTAGTACTCTAGACAGGACGTCGAACACCATATATTTT,TRBV19,.,TRBJ1-3,.
CASSSSGLFNSPLHF,TGTGCCAGCAGTTCCTCCGGCCTGTTTAATTCACCCCTCCACTTT,TRBV6-5,.,TRBJ1-6,.
CASSGGFTDTQYF,TGTGCCAGTAGTGGGGGGTTCACAGATACGCAGTATTTT,TRBV19,.,TRBJ2-3,.
CASSLPLVAGGWIKYF,TGTGCCAGCTCACTCCCGTTGGTAGCGGGAGGGTGGATCAAGTATTTT,TRBV18,TRBD2,TRBJ2-3,.
CASSYLPTGSGNTIYF,TGTGCCAGCAGTTACTTACCGACCGGGTCTGGAAACACCATATATTTT,TRBV6-5,.,TRBJ1-3,.
CASSIRTGGFAYEQYF,TGTGCCAGCAGTATCCGGACAGGGGGCTTTGCGTACGAGCAGTACTTC,TRBV28,TRBD1,TRBJ2-7,.
CASSSSGGNTEAFF,TGTGCCAGCAGCTCGTCAGGAGGTAACACTGAAGCTTTCTTT,TRBV5-4,.,TRBJ1-1,.
CASSLFGSPTYNEQFF,TGTGCCAGCAGCTTATTCGGGAGCCCTACTTACAATGAGCAGTTCTTC,TRBV7-2,.,TRBJ2-1,.
CASSLEVAATYNEQFF,TGTGCCAGCAGCTTGGAGGTAGCCGCTACCTACAATGAGCAGTTCTTC,TRBV5-4,.,TRBJ2-1,.
CASSQDKDGGERGGPIQYF,TGCGCCAGCAGCCAAGACAAGGATGGTGGCGAGCGGGGGGGTCCAATCCAGTATTTT,TRBV4-1,TRBD2,TRBJ2-3,.
CASSSPQRGGLTDTQYF,TGTGCCAGCAGCTCCCCCCAGCGGGGGGGCTTAACAGATACGCAGTATTTT,TRBV5-4,TRBD2,TRBJ2-3,.
CASSLQISGNTIYF,TGTGCCAGCAGCTTACAGATATCTGGAAACACCATATATTTT,TRBV7-8,.,TRBJ1-3,.
CASSPGHINTEAFF,TGTGCCAGCAGCCCGGGACATATCAACACTGAAGCTTTCTTT,TRBV7-3,.,TRBJ1-1,.
CAARLKGQGAADTQYF,TGTGCCGCCCGACTCAAAGGACAGGGGGCTGCAGATACGCAGTATTTT,TRBV7-9,TRBD1,TRBJ2-3,.
CASSNSGGETQYF,TGTGCCAGTAGTAACAGCGGGGGGGAGACCCAGTACTTC,TRBV19,TRBD2,TRBJ2-5,.
CASTLPANYGYTF,TGTGCCAGCACCTTGCCCGCTAACTATGGCTACACCTTC,TRBV5-6,.,TRBJ1-2,once
CASSLEGTGFNEQFF,TGCGCCAGCAGCTTGGAAGGAACAGGGTTCAATGAGCAGTTCTTC,TRBV5-1,.,TRBJ2-1,.
CASSLSHQPQHF,TGTGCCAGCAGCTTGTCCCATCAGCCCCAGCATTTT,TRBV5-6,.,TRBJ1-5,.
CASMGTSGSARNEQFF,TGTGCCAGCATGGGGACTAGCGGGAGTGCTAGGAATGAGCAGTTCTTC,TRBV2,TRBD2,TRBJ2-1,few
CAWTQNLNQPQHF,TGTGCCTGGACCCAGAACCTCAATCAGCCCCAGCATTTT,TRBV30,.,TRBJ1-5,.
CASSLRALDYGYTF,TGTGCCAGCAGCTTAAGGGCGTTGGACTATGGCTACACCTTC,TRBV7-8,.,TRBJ1-2,once
CASSPTDLYMYF,TGTGCCAGCAGTCCGACAGATCTTTATATGTATTTT,TRBV28,.,TRBJ2-3,.
CASSPPNSYEQYF,TGTGCCAGCTCACCACCGAACAGCTACGAGCAGTACTTC,TRBV18,.,TRBJ2-7,.
CASSGQGYEQYF,TGTGCCAGCAGCGGCCAGGGTTACGAGCAGTACTTC,TRBV9,.,TRBJ2-7,.
CASSPTAHTGGGNSPLHF,TGTGCCAGCTCACCAACGGCCCACACCGGGGGTGGTAATTCACCCCTCCACTTT,TRBV18,.,TRBJ1-6,.